This T cell receptor (beta chain) was identified during a study of neurological immune-mediated disorders. Sequencing of 15-18 subjects in each run yielded over 180 million TCR-beta sequences. In TCRdb, the 5' RACE reads were re-called with MiXCR into one record per CDR3 protein. The sample lists 25,000 to 30,000 distinct CDR3 sequences, 2.5% to 4% occurring once. This clonotype came up many times. J lost 0 bases, V lost 0 bases, and 8 bases had no gene match. CDR1 is DFQATT and CDR2 is SNEGSKA in the germline V gene (reference sequence). The CDR3 spans 18 residues. The sequence was collected from a woman in her twenties or thirties with multiple sclerosis. The chain employs TRBV20-1 and TRBJ2-6; 7 bases map to TRBD1. The specimen was PBMCs. This CDR3 is CSARDPRQGTSGANVLTF. The CDR3 bases are TGCAGTGCTAGAGATCCGAGACAGGGAACCTCTGGGGCCAACGTCCTGACTTTC.